The rows below give T cell receptor beta chains drawn from one sample of a study of PD-1 blockade in classical Hodgkin lymphoma. TCRdb's table, derived via immunoSEQ multiplex PCR, lists solely in-frame clones and lacks some. This table has more than 13,000 clones, roughly 89% appearing once. The specimen comprised CD8+ T cells from blood, sampled before the fourth cycle of nivolumab. Source of these receptors: a human donor with classical Hodgkin lymphoma. Each CDR3 is given with its conserved first and last residue. The D gene is left open where the match is weak. Size values are once, few and many counts, or a class for expanded clones, and some rows have none.

NA	TRBJ1-2	TRBV7-9	NA	CASSLVGGDVMEGYTF	TGTGCCAGCAGCTTAGTTGGTGGAGACGTGATGGAGGGCTACACCTTC
few	TRBJ1-2	TRBV27	NA	CASGGRYGYTF	TGTGCCAGCGGCGGCAGATATGGCTACACCTTC
NA	TRBJ1-3	TRBV6-6	NA	CASSIGGNSGNTIYF	TGTGCCAGCAGCATTGGAGGGAACTCTGGAAACACCATATATTTT
NA	TRBJ2-2	TRBV18	NA	CASSPSGSEPGELFF	TGTGCCAGCTCACCATCGGGCTCTGAGCCCGGGGAGCTGTTTTTT
NA	TRBJ1-3	TRBV5-3	TRBD1	CARTEDRVGNTIYF	TGTGCCAGAACGGAGGACAGGGTCGGAAACACCATATATTTT
NA	TRBJ2-2	TRBV11-2	NA	CASSPDLSGELFF	TGTGCCAGCAGCCCAGACTTATCCGGGGAGCTGTTTTTT
NA	TRBJ1-1	TRBV7-8	NA	CASSFLENTEAFF	TGTGCCAGCAGCTTCTTGGAGAACACTGAAGCTTTCTTT
NA	TRBJ1-1	TRBV10-3	NA	CAIRGQEENTEAFF	TGTGCCATCAGGGGGCAGGAGGAAAACACTGAAGCTTTCTTT
NA	TRBJ2-2	TRBV28	TRBD1	CASGGQGIPNTGELFF	TGTGCCAGCGGGGGACAGGGGATTCCGAACACCGGGGAGCTGTTTTTT
once	TRBJ2-2	TRBV28	TRBD2	CASSLLAGDTGELFF	TGTGCCAGCAGTTTATTGGCGGGAGATACCGGGGAGCTGTTTTTT
NA	TRBJ2-3	TRBV28	NA	CASSLPAQGNKERGAQYF	TGTGCCAGCAGTTTACCCGCTCAGGGAAATAAAGAACGGGGTGCGCAGTATTTT
once	TRBJ2-7	TRBV28	TRBD1	CASSLAGTGGYEQYF	TGTGCCAGCAGTTTGGCCGGGACAGGGGGCTACGAGCAGTACTTC
NA	TRBJ1-5	TRBV19	TRBD1	CASTQGTGTSNQPQHF	TGTGCCAGTACCCAGGGGACAGGGACGAGCAATCAGCCCCAGCATTTT
NA	TRBJ2-2	TRBV28	TRBD1	CASSLTQGAGTGELFF	TGTGCCAGCAGTCTCACACAGGGGGCGGGCACCGGGGAGCTGTTTTTT
NA	TRBJ1-2	TRBV27	NA	CASSQGQGEGSYGYTF	TGTGCCAGCAGCCAAGGGCAAGGAGAAGGGTCCTATGGCTACACCTTC
NA	TRBJ1-5	TRBV19	NA	CASSGPWGQPQHF	TGTGCCAGTAGCGGTCCCTGGGGTCAGCCCCAGCATTTT
once	TRBJ2-7	TRBV27	TRBD1	CASSLGTGPYEQYF	TGTGCCAGCAGTTTAGGGACAGGGCCCTACGAGCAGTACTTC
NA	TRBJ2-7	TRBV9	NA	CASSAGADYEQYF	TGTGCCAGCAGCGCGGGGGCAGACTACGAGCAGTACTTC
once	TRBJ2-1	TRBV10-2	TRBD1	CASNRDSFNEQFF	TGCGCCAGCAACCGGGACAGCTTCAATGAGCAGTTCTTC
NA	TRBJ2-7	TRBV29-1	NA	CSVGLRPYEQYF	TGCAGCGTAGGACTCCGGCCCTACGAGCAGTACTTC
NA	TRBJ1-2	TRBV4-1	NA	CASSPLLTDYGYTF	TGCGCCAGCAGCCCACTCCTAACAGACTATGGCTACACCTTC
NA	TRBJ2-7	TRBV27	TRBD2	CASSPGLGIYEQYF	TGTGCCAGCAGTCCGGGACTAGGAATCTACGAGCAGTACTTC
NA	TRBJ1-1	TRBV6-5	NA	CASRSLGDTEAFF	TGTGCCAGCAGATCCCTAGGGGACACTGAAGCTTTCTTT
NA	TRBJ2-5	TRBV7-9	NA	CASSGSGGGGPTNQETQYF	TGTGCCAGCAGCGGCTCGGGGGGAGGGGGACCGACGAACCAAGAGACCCAGTACTTC
NA	TRBJ2-1	TRBV5-1	NA	CASSLDRVWDEQFF	TGCGCCAGCAGCTTGGACAGGGTGTGGGATGAGCAGTTCTTC
NA	TRBJ1-3	TRBV7-9	TRBD1	CASSSPDREAGNTIYF	TGTGCCAGCAGCTCGCCGGACAGGGAGGCTGGAAACACCATATATTTT
NA	TRBJ2-7	TRBV6-5	NA	CASSYEGLGGFYEQYF	TGTGCCAGCAGTTACGAAGGACTAGGGGGGTTTTACGAGCAGTACTTC
NA	TRBJ2-5	TRBV11-1	TRBD1	CASSYSTGEQETQYF	TGTGCCAGCAGCTACTCGACAGGGGAGCAAGAGACCCAGTACTTC
NA	TRBJ2-7	TRBV6-5	TRBD2	CASSYRLAGVYEQYF	TGTGCCAGCAGTTATCGGCTAGCGGGTGTCTACGAGCAGTACTTC
NA	TRBJ2-2	TRBV5-1	NA	CASSMEDGYTGELFF	TGCGCCAGCAGCATGGAGGACGGTTACACCGGGGAGCTGTTTTTT
NA	TRBJ1-3	TRBV27	NA	CASSLKGRENTIYF	TGTGCCAGCAGTTTAAAGGGGAGAGAAAACACCATATATTTT
NA	TRBJ2-1	TRBV13	NA	CASSPGGNEQFF	TGTGCCAGCAGCCCCGGGGGCAATGAGCAGTTCTTC
NA	TRBJ2-7	TRBV27	TRBD1	CASSFGTDYEQYF	TGTGCCAGCAGTTTTGGGACAGACTACGAGCAGTACTTC
NA	TRBJ2-7	TRBV2	TRBD2	CASSDWTSGSYEQYF	TGTGCCAGCAGTGATTGGACTAGCGGGAGTTACGAGCAGTACTTC
NA	TRBJ2-7	TRBV29-1	NA	CSVEMMSAMPPGYEQYF	TGCAGCGTTGAAATGATGTCGGCAATGCCTCCTGGCTACGAGCAGTACTTC
NA	TRBJ2-1	TRBV19	TRBD2	CASRSGTSGRNEQFF	TGTGCCAGTAGATCCGGGACTAGCGGGAGAAACGAGCAGTTCTTC
NA	TRBJ1-5	TRBV11-2	NA	CASMGNQPQHF	TGTGCCAGCATGGGCAATCAGCCCCAGCATTTT
NA	TRBJ1-1	TRBV12-5	TRBD1	CASGFTGGKNTEAFF	TGTGCTAGTGGTTTTACAGGGGGAAAGAACACTGAAGCTTTCTTT
NA	TRBJ2-7	TRBV6-1	NA	CASSVVFRQGRDEQYF	TGTGCCAGCAGTGTTGTGTTCCGGCAGGGGCGCGACGAGCAGTACTTC
NA	TRBJ2-1	TRBV5-1	NA	CASSRTEYSYNEQFF	TGCGCCAGCAGCCGTACCGAATACTCCTACAATGAGCAGTTCTTC
NA	TRBJ2-7	TRBV5-5	TRBD2	CASSGLISGAAYEQYF	TGTGCCAGCAGCGGTCTCATTAGCGGGGCAGCCTACGAGCAGTACTTC
NA	TRBJ2-3	TRBV27	NA	CASSLMKVESTDTQYF	TGTGCCAGCAGTTTAATGAAGGTGGAAAGCACAGATACGCAGTATTTT
NA	TRBJ2-1	TRBV11-2	TRBD2	CASSLRTSGLYNEQFF	TGTGCCAGCAGCCTTCGGACTAGCGGGCTCTACAATGAGCAGTTCTTC
NA	TRBJ2-2	TRBV13	NA	CASSFRGTNTGELFF	TGTGCCAGCAGCTTCCGGGGGACGAACACCGGGGAGCTGTTTTTT
NA	TRBJ2-7	TRBV30	TRBD1	CAWERQGDEQYF	TGTGCCTGGGAGCGACAGGGGGACGAGCAGTACTTC
NA	TRBJ2-2	TRBV7-9	NA	CASSLAGELFF	TGTGCCAGCAGCTTAGCCGGGGAGCTGTTTTTT
few	TRBJ1-6	TRBV9	NA	CASSAGSSYNSPLHF	TGTGCCAGCAGCGCGGGGAGCTCCTATAATTCACCCCTCCACTTT
once	TRBJ2-7	TRBV2	NA	CASNGWEEEIDSYEQYF	TGTGCCAGCAACGGCTGGGAGGAAGAAATTGACTCCTACGAGCAGTACTTC
NA	TRBJ2-1	TRBV7-9	TRBD2	CASSISGSSYNEQFF	TGTGCCAGCAGCATAAGCGGGAGCTCCTACAATGAGCAGTTCTTC
NA	TRBJ2-5	TRBV28	NA	CASSFGTQYF	TGTGCCAGCAGTTTCGGGACCCAGTACTTC
few	TRBJ1-2	TRBV4-1	NA	CASSPVGTHYGYTF	TGCGCCAGCAGCCCAGTCGGGACACACTATGGCTACACCTTC
NA	TRBJ2-2	TRBV5-8	NA	CASSLGLVAAGELFF	TGTGCCAGCAGCCTCGGGCTGGTGGCGGCCGGGGAGCTGTTTTTT
few	TRBJ2-1	TRBV6-5	NA	CASRPDENNEQFF	TGTGCCAGCAGGCCGGACGAGAACAATGAGCAGTTCTTC
NA	TRBJ2-1	TRBV27	TRBD1	CASSLSGTAYNEQFF	TGTGCCAGCAGTTTATCGGGGACAGCCTACAATGAGCAGTTCTTC
NA	TRBJ2-5	TRBV28	TRBD1	CASRLQTGGGETQYF	TGTGCCAGCAGACTACAGACAGGGGGCGGTGAGACCCAGTACTTC
once	TRBJ2-5	TRBV10-2	TRBD1	CASRMTGAGETQYF	TGCGCCAGCAGGATGACAGGGGCGGGGGAGACCCAGTACTTC
once	TRBJ1-4	TRBV25-1	NA	CASSELGSNEKLFF	TGTGCCAGCAGTGAATTGGGCAGTAATGAAAAACTGTTTTTT
NA	TRBJ2-5	TRBV2	TRBD1	CARRTGVNQETQYF	TGTGCCAGAAGGACAGGGGTAAACCAAGAGACCCAGTACTTC
NA	TRBJ2-2	TRBV28	NA	CASSLPQGNTGELFF	TGTGCCAGCAGTTTACCACAGGGGAACACCGGGGAGCTGTTTTTT